Sequencing of this TCR beta chain was carried out in a study of blood T cell repertoires in COVID-19. Turning to the study itself: Samples taken during acute and convalescent COVID-19 were collected in the United States, Italy and Spain.

V trimming: 2 bases; J trimming: 1 base; junction bases outside the gene matches: 11. Per the germline V gene, CDR1 is LGHDT and CDR2 is YNNKEL (reference sequence). The CDR3 runs to 19 residues. Participants were aged about 18 to 95 years, lived in 25 or so US areas, and enrolled virtually. The recovered donors of Cohort 3 showed two negative PCRs, clearance, or symptom resolution. Original processing notes: Reference gene primer amplification yielded estimated nucleated cell counts. Produced via immunoSEQ multiplex PCR; TCRdb's table is partial and in-frame only. The D gene and trimming were derived from the DNA, and the V and J assignments and clone size from that table. This table has around 290,000 clones, roughly 86% appearing once.

This clonotype was obtained from a woman in her twenties or thirties who had recovered from COVID-19. The material sequenced was PBMCs or T cells enriched from blood (not recorded which). The chain employs TRBV3-1 (or the pseudogene TRBV3-2) and TRBJ2-6, with 7 bases lining up with TRBD1. The CDR3 loop is CASSQMIGTATSGANVLTF. In nucleotides, the CDR3 is TGTGCCAGCAGCCAAATGATAGGGACAGCAACATCTGGGGCCAACGTCCTGACTTTC.